Listed here are 12 T cell receptor beta chains from one sample, sequenced in a study of identical twins. TCRdb itself ran the 5' RACE reads through MiXCR, one entry per CDR3 protein. The sample shows 700,000 to 950,000 distinct CDR3 sequences, more than 9% of them seen only once. The sample was also linked to a second study, of yellow fever vaccine responses in identical twins.

The sample comprised PBMCs. The source is a woman younger than 35 in good health.

This clonotype was found many times. The CDR3 here is CSVWQGVFAEAFF. The CDR3 bases are TGCAGCGTTTGGCAGGGGGTGTTCGCTGAAGCTTTCTTT. V and J are TRBV29-1 and TRBJ1-1; 7 bases align to TRBD1. CDR3 size: 13 residues. Germline loops: CDR1 SQVTM, CDR2 ANQGSEA. The trim removed 5 bases at V and 6 bases at J, leaving 9 bases unmatched.

The rearrangement links TRBV4-1 to TRBJ2-2, with D perhaps TRBD2 (5 bases). Trimming stripped 6 bases from V and 4 bases from J, with 15 bases between. The CDR3 is made up of 15 amino acids. CDR1 and CDR2 from the germline V gene are MGHRA and YSYEKL. The CDR3 sequence: CASRLSGLGTGELFF. The CDR3 DNA reads TGCGCCAGCAGACTCAGCGGTTTGGGCACCGGGGAGCTGTTTTTT.

This clonotype was observed a few times. The genes are TRBV9 and TRBJ2-2; the D gene is possibly TRBD2 (6 bases). The CDR3 contains 15 residues. Per germline, CDR1 SGDLS and CDR2 YYNGEE. The ends were cut back, 3 bases at V and 7 bases at J, with 16 bases in the middle. CDR3 nucleotide sequence: TGTGCCAGCAGCGCCCGGGAGTTAGAGGGCGGGGAGCTGTTTTTT. Translating gives CASSARELEGGELFF.

This rearrangement joins TRBV7-6 to TRBJ2-5, with TRBD1 identical over 7 bases. The V gene end was trimmed by 2 bases and the J gene end by 1 base; junction bases not matched to a gene: 4. CDR1 and CDR2 (germline): SGHVS, FNYEAQ. The CDR3 is 15 amino acids. The CDR3 loop reads CASSLTRDSQETQYF. In nucleotides, the CDR3 is TGTGCCAGCAGCTTAACCCGGGACAGCCAAGAGACCCAGTACTTC.

This clonotype was detected ten times or more. The chain couples TRBV7-3 to TRBJ2-3, with 8 positions matching TRBD2. V was pared by 5 bases and J by 4 bases, with 8 bases of the junction left unmatched. Germline CDR1 SGHTA, CDR2 FQGTGA. The CDR3 runs 15 residues. CDR3 residues: CASSPTGGPSDTQYF. CDR3 DNA: TGTGCCAGCAGCCCAACGGGAGGGCCTTCAGATACGCAGTATTTT.

This clonotype was seen only a few times. The chain joins TRBV20-1 to TRBJ2-1; 11 nucleotides align to TRBD2. This CDR3 comprises 17 residues. Germline assignment: CDR1 DFQATT and CDR2 SNEGSKA (reference sequence). With 7 bases clipped from V and 2 bases from J, the junction kept 13 bases outside the gene matches. The CDR3 protein is CSGSRLAGGPPYNEQFF. Written as DNA, the CDR3 is TGCAGTGGGTCCCGGTTAGCGGGAGGGCCCCCCTACAATGAGCAGTTCTTC.

There are many counts of this clonotype. This chain joins TRBV6-1 and TRBJ2-1; TRBD1 matches at 8 bases. J was trimmed by 2 bases and V by 2 bases; bases with no gene match: 5. Germline lookup yields CDR1 MNHNS and CDR2 SASEGT. The length of the CDR3 is 16 residues. CDR3 residues: CASSELAGGTYNEQFF. Written as DNA, the CDR3 is TGTGCCAGCAGTGAACTGGCAGGGGGCACCTACAATGAGCAGTTCTTC.

This sequence joins TRBV29-1 and TRBJ2-2; no reliable D call. Germline V gives CDR1 SQVTM, CDR2 ANQGSEA. This CDR3 has 12 residues. V gave up 7 bases and J gave up 2 bases, with 8 bases separating them. The CDR3 here is CSGNTNTGELFF. The CDR3 region has the DNA TGCAGCGGGAACACCAACACCGGGGAGCTGTTTTTT.

The V call is TRBV7-6, the J call TRBJ1-5, with D uncertain. The CDR3 extends over 13 amino acids. Germline-derived CDR1 and CDR2 are SGHVS and FNYEAQ. Trimming took off 3 bases at V and 5 bases at J, with 8 bases between the two ends. CDR3: CASSFGVYQPQHF. In DNA, the CDR3 is TGTGCCAGCAGCTTTGGAGTTTATCAGCCCCAGCATTTT.

CDR3 sequence reads: CASTWDKYNEQFF. The CDR3 DNA sequence: TGTGCCAGCACATGGGACAAGTACAATGAGCAGTTCTTC. This rearrangement joins TRBV2 to TRBJ2-1; perhaps TRBD1 as D (6 bases). The ends were cut back, 7 bases at V and 4 bases at J, with 11 bases in the middle. This CDR3 contains 13 residues. The germline V gene has CDR1 SNHLY and CDR2 FYNNEI.

This clonotype was counted a single time. An end of the junction does not agree with germline; a read error may underlie this. The chain employs TRBV12-3 or TRBV12-4 and TRBJ2-2; perhaps TRBD2 as D (7 bases). The CDR3 covers 16 residues. CDR3 in amino acids: CATSPGGGPSTRELFF. CDR3 DNA: TGTGCCACCAGCCCGGGGGGCGGACCCAGCACCAGGGAGCTGTTTTTT.

The J gene is TRBJ2-1, the V gene TRBV9, with TRBD2 identical over 14 bases. Germline assignment: CDR1 SGDLS and CDR2 YYNGEE. With V trimmed by 3 bases and J by 10 bases, 3 bases remained unmatched. The CDR3 runs 14 residues. As DNA, the CDR3 is TGTGCCAGCAGCGAGGGACTAGCGGGAGTCGAGCAGTTCTTC. Protein product: CASSEGLAGVEQFF.